A single sample is the source of the 15 T cell receptor beta chains below, sequenced in a study of radiotherapy plus CTLA-4 blockade in lung cancer. The assay was immunoSEQ multiplex PCR, and TCRdb's table has in-frame clones only and misses some. In the table there are more than 100,000 clones, approximately 90% of which are singletons. Sequencing was performed on peripheral blood, taken from a patient treated with radiotherapy plus ipilimumab. These receptors came from a human donor with non-small cell lung cancer that progressed on radiotherapy plus ipilimumab.

The chain couples TRBV19 to TRBJ2-2; TRBD2 matches 11 bases. The CDR3 loop spans 16 amino acids. The germline CDR1 and CDR2 sequences are LNHDA and SQIVND (reference sequence). J was trimmed by 10 bases and V by 6 bases; bases with no gene match: 13. The DNA for the CDR3 is TGTGCCAGTAGGGAAACTAGCGGGAGCCGATCGGTGGAGCTGTTTTTT. Translating gives CASRETSGSRSVELFF.

The chain recombines TRBV7-2 with TRBJ2-7; D is uncertain. V was pared by 1 base and J by 5 bases, with 18 bases between. The CDR3 runs 16 residues. Germline V gene lookup returns CDR1 SGHTA and CDR2 FQGNSA. CDR3 nucleotides: TGTGCCAGCAGCTTAGGACGTCACGTAATCCGGGACGAGCAGTACTTC. It yields the protein CASSLGRHVIRDEQYF.

The chain uses TRBV25-1 and TRBJ1-1; D is possibly TRBD1 (5 bases). The V end lost 7 bases, the J end lost 1 base, and 10 bases lay between the germline ends. Germline V lookup: CDR1 MGHDK, CDR2 SYGVNS. This CDR3 spans 13 amino acids. CDR3 residues: CASNLGGNTEAFF. CDR3 DNA sequence: TGTGCCAGCAATCTTGGGGGGAACACTGAAGCTTTCTTT.

The chain uses TRBV29-1 and TRBJ2-3, with D tentatively TRBD1 (6 bases). V was clipped by 6 bases and J by 3 bases, with 16 bases between them. CDR3 size: 14 residues. The germline V gene has CDR1 SQVTM and CDR2 ANQGSEA. CDR3 loop: CSVPVKGVTDTQYF. CDR3 bases: TGCAGCGTCCCCGTGAAGGGGGTGACAGATACGCAGTATTTT.

V is TRBV7-9 and J is TRBJ2-5; D not resolved. This CDR3 has 15 amino acids. V shed 3 bases and J shed 5 bases, with 16 bases lying between them. CDR1 and CDR2 from the germline V gene are SEHNR and FQNEAQ (reference sequence). This chain's CDR3 is CASSFLSTGGETQYF. The CDR3 bases are TGTGCCAGCAGCTTTCTTTCGACGGGCGGCGAGACCCAGTACTTC.

The J gene is TRBJ2-3, the V gene TRBV29-1; D not resolved. The CDR3 spans 10 residues. The V gene lost 8 bases and the J gene lost 2 bases, with 5 bases spanning the gap. Per germline, CDR1 SQVTM and CDR2 ANQGSEA. CDR3 residues: CSTYTDTQYF. In DNA, the CDR3 is TGCAGCACATACACAGATACGCAGTATTTT.

J is TRBJ1-5 and V is TRBV2; D uncertain. CDR1 and CDR2 (germline): SNHLY, FYNNEI. The CDR3 totals 13 residues. Trimming took 6 bases from V and 5 from J, leaving 11 bases between them. The CDR3 here is CASRTTDYQPQHF. For the CDR3, the DNA is TGTGCCAGCAGGACGACGGATTATCAGCCCCAGCATTTT.

V is TRBV10-2 and J is TRBJ2-5; D possibly corresponds to TRBD1 (6 bases). The CDR3 totals 12 residues. V was clipped by 6 bases and J by 2 bases, with 7 bases between them. Germline assignment: CDR1 WSHSY and CDR2 SAAADI. The CDR3 protein is CASRDRQETQYF. The CDR3 DNA sequence: TGCGCCAGCAGGGACAGACAAGAGACCCAGTACTTC.

This clone came up a few times. CDR3 nucleotide sequence: TGTGCCAGCAGTGCGAATTGGGGGACCGGGGAGCTGTTTTTT. It specifies CASSANWGTGELFF. The J gene is TRBJ2-2, the V gene TRBV2; D could derive from TRBD1 or TRBD2 (5 bases each). The CDR3 totals 14 residues. Trimming removed 4 bases at V and 5 bases at J, with 11 bases between. In germline, CDR1 is SNHLY, CDR2 FYNNEI.

The V gene is TRBV14, the J gene TRBJ1-3; the D is unclear. V dropped 2 bases and J dropped 4 bases, with 12 bases sitting between them. There are 15 residues in the CDR3. The germline V gene encodes CDR1 SGHDN and CDR2 FVKESK. For the CDR3, the DNA is TGTGCCAGCAGCCAATTATGGCATTTGGGAAACACCATATATTTT. Protein product: CASSQLWHLGNTIYF. Variable domain in full (rest from reference TRBV14 and TRBJ1-3): EAGVTQFPSHSVIEKGQTVTLRCDPISGHDNLYWYRRVMGKEIKFLLHFVKESKQDESGMPNNRFLAERTGGTYSTLKVQPAELEDSGVYFCASSQLWHLGNTIYFGEGSWLTVV.

The rearrangement links TRBV19 to TRBJ2-1; perhaps D is TRBD1 or TRBD2 (5 bases each). Germline lookup yields CDR1 LNHDA and CDR2 SQIVND (reference sequence). V gave up 3 bases and J gave up 8 bases, with 20 bases separating them. The CDR3 runs 16 residues. Here the CDR3 reads CASSIGSGRPLDEQFF. The CDR3 coding sequence is TGTGCCAGTAGTATCGGATCGGGGCGGCCTTTGGATGAGCAGTTCTTC.

The gene calls are TRBV28 and TRBJ2-4, with TRBD2 as a possible D gene (5 bases). Germline values: CDR1 MDHEN, CDR2 SYDVKM. The CDR3 runs 15 residues. Trimming took off 2 bases at V and 0 bases at J, with 8 bases between the two ends. CDR3 protein: CASSLGELAKNIQYF. CDR3 DNA: TGTGCCAGCAGTTTAGGGGAGCTAGCCAAAAACATTCAGTACTTC.

The genes are TRBV5-1 and TRBJ1-4; 9 positions agree with TRBD1. The V gene end was trimmed by 3 bases and the J gene end by 8 bases; junction bases not matched to a gene: 8. Germline V gene lookup returns CDR1 SGHRS and CDR2 YFSETQ. This CDR3 is built from 15 residues. The CDR3 nucleotides are TGCGCCAGCAGCTATAAGACAGGGGGTGAGGAAAAACTGTTTTTT. Its translation: CASSYKTGGEEKLFF.

The chain combines TRBV21-1 with TRBJ2-7; TRBD2, the D gene given by the table, was not confirmed from the DNA. TRBV21-1 is classified as a pseudogene. The CDR3 has 19 residues. CDR3: CASSNPKAVSGRVPDEQYF. CDR3 coding DNA: TGTGCCAGCAGCAATCCCAAAGCAGTTAGCGGGAGAGTTCCCGACGAGCAGTACTTC.

The V gene is TRBV10-1, the J gene TRBJ2-2, with D perhaps matching TRBD2 (6 bases). V lost 5 bases and J 1 base, leaving 8 bases between the germline ends. The CDR3 length is 14 residues. Per germline, CDR1 WNHNN and CDR2 SYGVQD (reference sequence). Here the CDR3 DNA reads TGCGCCAGCAGTCCGGGACTGAACACCGGGGAGCTGTTTTTT. It codes for CASSPGLNTGELFF.